These 30 T cell receptor beta chains were all obtained from the same sample, sequenced in a study of blood T cells in healthy people across ages. PCR was performed a second time for roughly 7 to 12 cycles using a sample-barcoded 5' primer and a J-beta primer mix. TCRdb passed the 5' RACE reads through MiXCR, listing each CDR3 protein once. The sample has around 650,000 distinct CDR3 sequences, approximately 30% seen once; the top ten hold approximately 15%. Sequences were obtained from blood. The source of these receptors is an elderly woman in good health.

This clonotype was seen at least ten times. V and J are TRBV20-1 and TRBJ2-3; 14 nucleotides match TRBD2. Unmatched junction bases numbered 7, after V lost 1 base and J lost 4 bases. The CDR3 covers 17 residues. Germline CDR1 is DFQATT and CDR2 is SNEGSKA (reference sequence). CDR3 nucleotide sequence: TGCAGTGCTAGAGGACTAGCGGGGGGGATCCGGCCAGATACGCAGTATTTT. Translated: CSARGLAGGIRPDTQYF.

V gene TRBV12-3 or TRBV12-4 combines with J gene TRBJ1-6, with D uncertain. This CDR3 region has 13 residues. V lost 5 bases and J 19 bases, leaving 21 bases between the germline ends. CDR3 in DNA: TGTGCCAGCAGTCCGCGGGTCGTTTCACCCCCTCACTTT. Translation gives CASSPRVVSPPHF.

V gene TRBV3-1 combines with J gene TRBJ1-5; unclear D gene. V shed 6 bases and J shed 5 bases, with 5 bases lying between them. Germline lookup yields CDR1 LGHDT and CDR2 YNNKEL (reference sequence). The CDR3 sequence is 11 residues long. CDR3 amino acids: CASRQDQPQHF. The CDR3 coding sequence is TGTGCCAGCAGGCAGGATCAGCCCCAGCATTTT. Drawing the rest from reference TRBV3-1 and TRBJ1-5, the complete variable domain is DTAVSQTPKYLVTQMGNDKSIKCEQNLGHDTMYWYKQDSKKFLKIMFSYNNKELIINETVPNRFSPKSPDKAHLNLHINSLELGDSAVYFCASRQDQPQHFGDGTRLSIL.

In its sample, this clonotype was seen many times. The chain uses TRBV29-1 and TRBJ1-6; 7 positions agree with TRBD1. The CDR3 loop spans 13 amino acids. V trimming: 7 bases; J trimming: 6 bases; junction bases outside the gene matches: 6. Germline V lookup: CDR1 SQVTM, CDR2 ANQGSEA. In nucleotides, the CDR3 is TGCAGCGCCAGGGACAGACCTAATTCACCCCTCCACTTT. This encodes CSARDRPNSPLHF.

Worth noting for this clonotype: This may be a read error: a much more frequent sequence differs by one nucleotide. Likely a read error: the CDR3 ends without its conserved phenylalanine or tryptophan. The V gene is TRBV7-3, the J gene TRBJ2-1, with unresolved D. The germline gives CDR1 SGHTA, CDR2 FQGTGA. This CDR3 is built from 13 residues. V lost 1 base and J 7 bases, leaving 8 bases between the germline ends. For the CDR3, the DNA is TGTGCCAGCAGCTTAAATTGGCGGAATGAGCAGTTCGTC. It yields the protein CASSLNWRNEQFV.

This clonotype was detected ten times or more. One junction end does not reproduce the germline sequence, and a read error may be involved. V is TRBV28 and J is TRBJ1-2; D is unresolved. The CDR3 contains 13 residues. CDR1 is MDHEN and CDR2 is SYDVKM in the germline V gene. CDR3 bases: TGCGCCAGCAGCTTGAGGCCGGGGTATGGCTACACCTTC. Protein sequence: CASSLRPGYGYTF.

This clonotype came up many times. The chain recombines TRBV24-1 with TRBJ2-5; 10 nucleotides align to TRBD1. V lost 4 bases and J lost 4; bases outside the gene matches: 11. CDR1 and CDR2 from the germline V gene are KGHDR and SFDVKD. CDR3 length equals 17 residues. CDR3 DNA sequence: TGTGCCACCAGTGACCCTTCTGGACAGGGGGGATCAGAGACCCAGTACTTC. It codes for CATSDPSGQGGSETQYF.

This clonotype was found a few times. V gene TRBV15 combines with J gene TRBJ2-2, with TRBD1 matching 9 bases. The trim removed 6 bases at V and 0 bases at J, leaving 5 bases unmatched. CDR3 length: 16 amino acids. Germline V gene sequence: CDR1 LNHNV, CDR2 YYDKDF (reference sequence). CDR3: CATSRGQGANTGELFF. CDR3 DNA: TGTGCCACCAGTAGGGGACAGGGCGCGAACACCGGGGAGCTGTTTTTT. Drawing the rest from reference TRBV15 and TRBJ2-2, the complete variable domain is DAMVIQNPRYQVTQFGKPVTLSCSQTLNHNVMYWYQQKSSQAPKLLFHYYDKDFNNEADTPDNFQSRRPNTSFCFLDIRSPGLGDTAMYLCATSRGQGANTGELFFGEGSRLTVL.

The V and J genes are TRBV30 and TRBJ1-1; D perhaps matches TRBD1 (5 bases). This CDR3 region has 11 residues. V was pared by 2 bases and J by 10 bases, with 11 bases between. From germline, CDR1 is GTSNPN and CDR2 SVGIG (reference sequence). The CDR3 loop reads CAWSLRDRAFF. Here the CDR3 DNA reads TGTGCCTGGAGTCTCCGGGACCGAGCTTTCTTT. Drawing the rest from reference TRBV30 and TRBJ1-1, the complete variable domain is SQTIHQWPATLVQPVGSPLSLECTVEGTSNPNLYWYRQAAGRGLQLLFYSVGIGQISSEVPQNLSASRPQDRQFILSSKKLLLSDSGFYLCAWSLRDRAFFGQGTRLTVV.

This clonotype was seen many times. Written as DNA, the CDR3 is TGTGCCAGCGGACAGCAAGAGACCCAGTACTTC. As protein: CASGQQETQYF. The chain links TRBV7-9 to TRBJ2-5; tentatively, D is TRBD1 (6 bases). Germline CDR1 reads SEHNR; CDR2 reads FQNEAQ (reference sequence). The CDR3 length is 11 residues. V was shortened by 8 bases and J by 2 bases, with 6 bases between the two germline ends.

V and J are TRBV3-1 and TRBJ1-1; a possible D gene is TRBD1 (5 bases). Looked up from germline, CDR1 is LGHDT and CDR2 is YNNKEL (reference sequence). The V and J ends lost 2 bases and 4 bases respectively, with 11 bases between them. The CDR3 contains 14 residues. CDR3: CASSQPGTSTEAFF. The CDR3 nucleotides are TGTGCCAGCAGCCAACCCGGGACTAGCACTGAAGCTTTCTTT.

This clonotype was seen many times. The V gene is TRBV16, the J gene TRBJ2-1, with TRBD1 matching over 7 bases. Trimming took 4 bases from V and 1 from J; bases not matched to a gene: 7. From germline, CDR1 is KGHSY and CDR2 FQNENV. This CDR3 contains 16 residues. The CDR3 bases are TGTGCCAGCAGCCTTCGACAGGGAGCTTCCTACAATGAGCAGTTCTTC. Translated: CASSLRQGASYNEQFF.

The chain is built from TRBV12-3 or TRBV12-4 and TRBJ1-4, with no clear D. CDR3 length equals 13 residues. Trimming pared 3 bases from V and 8 bases from J, leaving 10 bases between. The CDR3 region is CASSLKVGEKLFF. The DNA of the CDR3 is TGTGCCAGCAGTTTGAAAGTCGGGGAAAAACTGTTTTTT.

On this clonotype: A much larger clone lies a single base off, so this may be a read error. The chain recombines TRBV29-1 with TRBJ2-5; D gene ambiguous. CDR3 size: 11 residues. The V gene's germline CDR1 is SQVTM and CDR2 ANQGSEA. The V gene lost 7 bases and the J gene lost 11 bases, with 17 bases spanning the gap. The CDR3 sequence: CSASDVYGQYF. The DNA of the CDR3 is TGCAGCGCCTCGGACGTCTACGGGCAGTACTTC. Looking up the rest from reference TRBV29-1 and TRBJ2-5 gives the full variable domain: SAVISQKPSRDICQRGTSLTIQCQVDSQVTMMFWYRQQPGQSLTLIATANQGSEATYESGFVIDKFPISRPNLTFSTLTVSNMSPEDSSIYLCSASDVYGQYFGPGTRLLVL.

V gene TRBV5-1 combines with J gene TRBJ2-7; TRBD1 aligns across 9 bases. V was clipped by 3 bases and J by 1 base; unmatched bases: 8. The CDR3 has 16 residues. Germline CDR1 SGHRS, CDR2 YFSETQ. CDR3 bases: TGCGCCAGCAGCTCGGACCGGGACAGGGAGTCCTACGAGCAGTACTTC. Residues: CASSSDRDRESYEQYF.

The chain links TRBV7-8 to TRBJ2-5, with D possibly being TRBD1 (6 bases). Germline assignment: CDR1 SGHVS and CDR2 FQNEAQ. V lost 6 bases, J lost 11 bases, and 28 bases lay in between. The CDR3 is 16 amino acids. The CDR3 sequence: CASSRSPGPRGNEQYF. DNA of the CDR3: TGTGCCAGCAGTCGTTCCCCCGGGCCCAGGGGAAATGAGCAGTACTTC. The variable domain in full, with the rest retrieved from reference TRBV7-8 and TRBJ2-5, is GAGVSQSPRYKVAKRGQDVALRCDPISGHVSLFWYQQALGQGPEFLTYFQNEAQLDKSGLPSDRFFAERPEGSVSTLKIQRTQQEDSAVYLCASSRSPGPRGNEQYFGPGTRLLVL.

Concerning this clonotype: An end of the junction differs from the germline gene, which may be a read error. This sequence joins TRBV9 and TRBJ1-2, with 8 positions matching TRBD1. Germline V gene lookup returns CDR1 SGDLS and CDR2 YYNGEE. The CDR3 covers 15 residues. CDR3 bases: TGTGCCAGCAGCCGGAGCCAGGGGGCTAACTATGACTACACCTTC. Residues: CASSRSQGANYDYTF.

With regard to this clonotype: A much larger clone differs from this one at a single base, so this may be a read error. The genes are TRBV20-1 and TRBJ2-1; the match to TRBD1 covers 8 bases. The end of the DNA fits TRBJ2-7 better, so the J call may be wrong. This CDR3 region has 15 residues. Looked up from germline, CDR1 is DFQATT and CDR2 is SNEGSKA (reference sequence). For the CDR3, the DNA is TGCAGTGCTCGTACCGGGACAGGAGGCTACAATGAGCAGTACTTC. It codes for CSARTGTGGYNEQYF.

In its sample, this clonotype was seen a few times. This chain uses TRBV5-1 with TRBJ2-5; 9 positions match TRBD1. The trim removed 4 bases at V and 7 bases at J, leaving 8 bases unmatched. CDR1 is SGHRS, CDR2 YFSETQ, per germline. The CDR3 totals 14 residues. CDR3 amino acids: CASSRDRVSGTQYF. The CDR3 DNA reads as TGCGCCAGCAGCAGGGACAGGGTGTCTGGGACCCAGTACTTC.

This clonotype was found a few times. The CDR3 reads CSVHDRAGSKDEQYF. The CDR3 DNA sequence: TGCAGCGTCCACGACAGGGCGGGATCAAAGGACGAGCAGTACTTC. The V gene is TRBV29-1, the J gene TRBJ2-7; TRBD1 might be the D (7 bases). Trimming removed 6 bases at V and 5 bases at J, with 23 bases between. Germline CDR1 is SQVTM and CDR2 is ANQGSEA. The CDR3 covers 15 residues.

In this sample, this clonotype turned up a few times. The chain recombines TRBV27 with TRBJ2-5; 7 nucleotides line up with TRBD2. With the DNA end fitting TRBJ2-7 better, the J assignment may be wrong. The germline V gene has CDR1 MNHEY and CDR2 SMNVEV (reference sequence). This CDR3 has 18 amino acids. The CDR3 DNA is TGTGCCAGCAGTTTAAGGGTTCGAGCGGGGCCCCGGCCTTACGAGCAGTACTTC. Residues: CASSLRVRAGPRPYEQYF.

In regard to this clonotype: A much larger clone sits a single nucleotide away, making a read error possible. V and J are TRBV5-1 and TRBJ1-5; D is ambiguous. V was clipped by 5 bases and J by 3 bases, with 12 bases between them. This CDR3 has 14 residues. CDR1 and CDR2 (germline): SGHRS, YFSETQ. The CDR3 protein is CASSSGRDNQPQHF. The CDR3 DNA reads TGCGCCAGCAGTTCAGGACGGGACAATCAGCCCCAGCATTTT.

A word on this clonotype: A much larger clonotype is one base distant, so this may be a read error. V usage is TRBV7-2 and J usage is TRBJ1-2; weak D call: TRBD1 (6 bases). V lost 7 bases to trimming and J lost 2 bases, with 17 bases between them. Germline V CDR1 and CDR2: SGHTA, FQGNSA. CDR3 length: 15 residues. The CDR3 DNA sequence: TGTGCCAGCAACTTGGTTTCTGGGGGCAACTATGGCTACACCTTC. Translated, it gives CASNLVSGGNYGYTF.

This clonotype occurred a few times. The V call is TRBV20-1, the J call TRBJ1-5; TRBD1 matches 9 bases. Germline values: CDR1 DFQATT, CDR2 SNEGSKA (reference sequence). After removal of 4 bases from V and 11 bases from J, the junction contained 9 bases not matched to a gene. This CDR3 region has 13 residues. The CDR3 loop reads CSATRDRDPSQHF. In DNA, the CDR3 is TGCAGTGCTACCCGGGACAGGGATCCGTCCCAGCATTTT.

This clonotype was recorded a few times. This sequence may be a read error, since a much larger clone differs from it by one base. The chain joins TRBV7-2 to TRBJ2-1; D may match TRBD1 or TRBD2 (6 bases each). Matching the DNA end better, TRBJ2-7 makes the J call doubtful. Germline CDR1 and CDR2: SGHTA and FQGNSA. CDR3 length: 14 amino acids. The CDR3 sequence: CASSRLGGYNEQYF. CDR3 nucleotides: TGTGCCAGCAGCCGGCTGGGGGGCTACAATGAGCAGTACTTC.

This clonotype was counted ten times or more. This chain joins TRBV6-6 and TRBJ1-2, with 7 bases lining up with TRBD1. The J segment lost 2 bases and the V segment lost 8 bases, leaving 5 bases of the junction unmatched. CDR3 length equals 13 residues. CDR1 is MNHNY, CDR2 SVGAGI, per germline (reference sequence). DNA of the CDR3: TGTGCCAGCGGGGCGACAGGGAACTATGGCTACACCTTC. Protein sequence: CASGATGNYGYTF.

There are a few counts of this clonotype. V gene TRBV6-2 or TRBV6-3 combines with J gene TRBJ1-1; D remains unclear. Trimming cost V 2 bases and J 4 bases, with 8 bases left between them. Germline CDR1 is MNHEY and CDR2 is SVGEGT. There are 13 residues in the CDR3. The CDR3: CASSYVRLTEAFF. As DNA, the CDR3 is TGTGCCAGCAGTTACGTGCGACTCACTGAAGCTTTCTTT.

The sample holds many counts of this clonotype. V gene TRBV29-1 combines with J gene TRBJ1-2; perhaps TRBD1 as D (5 bases). The V and J ends lost 3 bases and 8 bases respectively, with 40 bases between them. The CDR3 totals 21 residues. The germline CDR1 and CDR2 sequences are SQVTM and ANQGSEA. CDR3 sequence: CSVDRVVGQRDLSASKWGYTF. DNA for the CDR3: TGCAGCGTTGATCGAGTCGTAGGGCAGAGGGACTTATCCGCATCGAAGTGGGGCTACACCTTC.

Concerning this clonotype itself: A much larger clone sits a single nucleotide away, making a read error possible. The V gene is TRBV20-1, the J gene TRBJ2-3, with D maybe TRBD1 (6 bases). Germline lookup yields CDR1 DFQATT and CDR2 SNEGSKA (reference sequence). There are 16 residues in the CDR3. Trimming removed 0 bases at V and 6 bases at J, with 19 bases between. CDR3 nucleotide sequence: TGCAGTGCTAGAGACCCCTGGCAGGGGCCACTGGATACGCAGTATTTT. Its protein product is CSARDPWQGPLDTQYF.

In this sample, this clonotype turned up many times. The chain couples TRBV9 to TRBJ2-7; D is perhaps TRBD1 or TRBD2 (7 bases each). From germline, CDR1 is SGDLS and CDR2 YYNGEE. V was cut by 4 bases and J by 1 base, with 15 bases left in between. CDR3 length equals 15 residues. CDR3 nucleotide sequence: TGTGCCAGCAGCAGGGAGGGGGCTCCTTCCTACGAGCAGTACTTC. It specifies CASSREGAPSYEQYF.